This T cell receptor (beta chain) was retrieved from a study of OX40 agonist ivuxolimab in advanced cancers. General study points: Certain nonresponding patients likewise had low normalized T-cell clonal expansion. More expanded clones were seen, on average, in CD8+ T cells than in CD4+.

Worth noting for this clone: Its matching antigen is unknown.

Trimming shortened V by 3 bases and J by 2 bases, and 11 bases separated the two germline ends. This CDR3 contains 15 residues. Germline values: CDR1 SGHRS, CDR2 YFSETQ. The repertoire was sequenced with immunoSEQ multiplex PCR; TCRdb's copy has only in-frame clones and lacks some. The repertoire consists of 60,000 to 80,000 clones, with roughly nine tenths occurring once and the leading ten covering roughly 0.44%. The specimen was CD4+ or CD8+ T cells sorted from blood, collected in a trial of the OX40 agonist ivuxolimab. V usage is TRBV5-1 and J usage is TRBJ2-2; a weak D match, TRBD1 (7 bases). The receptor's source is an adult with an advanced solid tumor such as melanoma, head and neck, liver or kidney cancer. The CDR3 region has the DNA TGCGCCAGCAGCTGGGGGGACAGAAACACCGGGGAGCTGTTTTTT. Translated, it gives CASSWGDRNTGELFF.